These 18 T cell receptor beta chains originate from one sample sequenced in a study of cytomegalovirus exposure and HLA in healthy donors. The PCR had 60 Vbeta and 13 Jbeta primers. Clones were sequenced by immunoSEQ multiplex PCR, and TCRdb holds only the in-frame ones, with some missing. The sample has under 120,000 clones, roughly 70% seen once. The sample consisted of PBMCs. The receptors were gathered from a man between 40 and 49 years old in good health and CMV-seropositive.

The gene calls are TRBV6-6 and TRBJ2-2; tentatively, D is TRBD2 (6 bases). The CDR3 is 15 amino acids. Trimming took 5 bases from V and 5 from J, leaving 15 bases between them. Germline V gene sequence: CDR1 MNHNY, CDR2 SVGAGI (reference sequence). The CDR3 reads CASSGQREKTGELFF. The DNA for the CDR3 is TGTGCCAGCAGTGGTCAACGGGAGAAGACCGGGGAGCTGTTTTTT.

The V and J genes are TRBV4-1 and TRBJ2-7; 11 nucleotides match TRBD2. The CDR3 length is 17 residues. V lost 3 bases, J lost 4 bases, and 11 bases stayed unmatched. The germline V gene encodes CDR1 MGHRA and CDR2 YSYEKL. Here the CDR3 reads CASSHSFGTSGIYEQYF. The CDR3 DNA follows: TGCGCCAGCAGCCATTCCTTCGGGACTAGCGGCATATACGAGCAGTACTTC.

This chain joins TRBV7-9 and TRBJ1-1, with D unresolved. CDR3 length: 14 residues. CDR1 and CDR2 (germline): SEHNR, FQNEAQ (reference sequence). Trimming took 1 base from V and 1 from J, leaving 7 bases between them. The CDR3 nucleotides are TGTGCCAGCAGCTTAGGTGAGGGGAACACTGAAGCTTTCTTT. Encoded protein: CASSLGEGNTEAFF. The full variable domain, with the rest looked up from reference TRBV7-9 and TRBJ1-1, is DTGVSQNPRHKITKRGQNVTFRCDPISEHNRLYWYRQTLGQGPEFLTYFQNEAQLEKSRLLSDRFSAERPKGSFSTLEIQRTEQGDSAMYLCASSLGEGNTEAFFGQGTRLTVV.

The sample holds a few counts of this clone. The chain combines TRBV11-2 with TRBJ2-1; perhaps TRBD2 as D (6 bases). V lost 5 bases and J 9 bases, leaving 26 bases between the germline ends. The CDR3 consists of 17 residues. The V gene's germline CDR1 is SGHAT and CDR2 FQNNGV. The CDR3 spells CASSPRGSGPPGGEQFF. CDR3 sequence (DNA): TGTGCCAGCAGCCCCCGGGGTAGCGGACCTCCTGGAGGTGAGCAGTTCTTC.

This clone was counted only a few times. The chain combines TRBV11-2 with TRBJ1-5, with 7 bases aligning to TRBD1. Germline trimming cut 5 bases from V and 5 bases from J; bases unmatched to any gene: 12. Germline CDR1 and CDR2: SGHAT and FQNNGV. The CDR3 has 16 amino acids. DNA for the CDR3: TGTGCCAGCAGCCGGGGGCTTACAGGGGAGGATCAGCCCCAGCATTTT. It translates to CASSRGLTGEDQPQHF.

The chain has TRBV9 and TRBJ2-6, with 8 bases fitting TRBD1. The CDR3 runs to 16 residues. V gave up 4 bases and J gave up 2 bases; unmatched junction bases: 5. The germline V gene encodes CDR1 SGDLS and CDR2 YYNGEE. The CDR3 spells CASSPTDRAGANVLTF. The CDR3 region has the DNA TGTGCCAGCAGCCCCACGGACAGGGCTGGGGCCAACGTCCTGACTTTC.

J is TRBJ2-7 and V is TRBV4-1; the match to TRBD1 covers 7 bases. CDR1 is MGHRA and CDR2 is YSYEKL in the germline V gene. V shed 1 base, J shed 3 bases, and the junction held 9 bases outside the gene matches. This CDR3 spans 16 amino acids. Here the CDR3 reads CASSQAMGQLLYEQYF. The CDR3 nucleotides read TGCGCCAGCAGCCAAGCGATGGGACAGCTTCTCTACGAGCAGTACTTC.

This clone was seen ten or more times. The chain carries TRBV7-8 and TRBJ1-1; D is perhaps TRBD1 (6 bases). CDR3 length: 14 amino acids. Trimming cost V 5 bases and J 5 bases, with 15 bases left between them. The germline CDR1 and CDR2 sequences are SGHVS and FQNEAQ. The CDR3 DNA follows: TGTGCCAGCAGCAATAGGGGGTTTCGGACTGAAGCTTTCTTT. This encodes CASSNRGFRTEAFF. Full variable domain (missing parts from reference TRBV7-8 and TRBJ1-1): GAGVSQSPRYKVAKRGQDVALRCDPISGHVSLFWYQQALGQGPEFLTYFQNEAQLDKSGLPSDRFFAERPEGSVSTLKIQRTQQEDSAVYLCASSNRGFRTEAFFGQGTRLTVV.

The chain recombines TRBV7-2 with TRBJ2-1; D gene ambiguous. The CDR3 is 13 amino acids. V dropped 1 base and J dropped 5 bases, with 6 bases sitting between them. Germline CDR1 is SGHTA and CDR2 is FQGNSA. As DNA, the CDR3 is TGTGCCAGCAGCTTAGGGGCCAACAATGAGCAGTTCTTC. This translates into CASSLGANNEQFF.

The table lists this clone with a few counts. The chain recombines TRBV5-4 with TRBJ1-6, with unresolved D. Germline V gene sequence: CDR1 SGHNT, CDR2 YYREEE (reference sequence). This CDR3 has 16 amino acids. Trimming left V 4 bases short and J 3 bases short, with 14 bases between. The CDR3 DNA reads TGTGCCAGCAGCCCGAGGAACCGGGACTATAATTCACCCCTCCACTTT. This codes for CASSPRNRDYNSPLHF.

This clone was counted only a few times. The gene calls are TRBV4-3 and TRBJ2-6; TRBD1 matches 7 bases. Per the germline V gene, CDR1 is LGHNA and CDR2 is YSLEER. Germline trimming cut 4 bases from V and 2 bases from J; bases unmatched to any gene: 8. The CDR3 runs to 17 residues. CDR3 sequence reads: CASSPRKTGTGANVLTF. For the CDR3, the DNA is TGCGCCAGCAGCCCACGAAAGACAGGGACTGGGGCCAACGTCCTGACTTTC.

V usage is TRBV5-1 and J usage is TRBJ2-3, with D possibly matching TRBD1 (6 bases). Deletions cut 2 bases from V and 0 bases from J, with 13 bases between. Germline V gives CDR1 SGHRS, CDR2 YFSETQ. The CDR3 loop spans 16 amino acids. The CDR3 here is CASSLTGTTSTDTQYF. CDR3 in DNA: TGCGCCAGCAGCTTAACCGGGACAACTAGCACAGATACGCAGTATTTT.

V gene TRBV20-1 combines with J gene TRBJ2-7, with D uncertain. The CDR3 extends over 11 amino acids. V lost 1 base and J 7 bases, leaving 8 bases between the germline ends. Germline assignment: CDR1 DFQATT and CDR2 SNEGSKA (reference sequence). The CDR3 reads CSARANWEQYF. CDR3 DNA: TGCAGTGCTAGAGCAAACTGGGAGCAGTACTTC.

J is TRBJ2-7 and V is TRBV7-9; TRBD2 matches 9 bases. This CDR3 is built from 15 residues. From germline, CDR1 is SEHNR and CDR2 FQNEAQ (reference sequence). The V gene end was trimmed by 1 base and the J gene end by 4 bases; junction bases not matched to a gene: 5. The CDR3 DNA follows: TGTGCCAGCAGCTTAGGCCTTAGCGGGAGATACGAGCAGTACGTC. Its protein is CASSLGLSGRYEQYV.

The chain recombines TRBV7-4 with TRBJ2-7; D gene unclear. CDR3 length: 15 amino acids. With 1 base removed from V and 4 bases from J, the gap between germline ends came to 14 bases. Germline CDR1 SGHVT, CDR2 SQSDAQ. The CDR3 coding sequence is TGTGCCAGCAGCTTAGTGCCCGCTCCCACTTACGAGCAGTACTTC. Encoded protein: CASSLVPAPTYEQYF.

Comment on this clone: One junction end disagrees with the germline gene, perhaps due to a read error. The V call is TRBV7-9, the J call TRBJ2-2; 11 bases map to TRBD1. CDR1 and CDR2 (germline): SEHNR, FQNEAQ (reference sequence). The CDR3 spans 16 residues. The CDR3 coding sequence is TGTGCCAGCAGCTTCGGACAGGGGGCGAAGACCGGGGAGCTGTTTTTT. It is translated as CASSFGQGAKTGELFF.

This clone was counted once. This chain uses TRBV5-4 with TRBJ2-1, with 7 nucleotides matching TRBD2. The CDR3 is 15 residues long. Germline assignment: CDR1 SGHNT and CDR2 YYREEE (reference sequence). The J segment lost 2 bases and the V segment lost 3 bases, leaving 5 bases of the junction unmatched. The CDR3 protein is CASSWRAGAYNEQFF. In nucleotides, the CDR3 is TGTGCCAGCAGCTGGAGGGCGGGGGCCTACAATGAGCAGTTCTTC.

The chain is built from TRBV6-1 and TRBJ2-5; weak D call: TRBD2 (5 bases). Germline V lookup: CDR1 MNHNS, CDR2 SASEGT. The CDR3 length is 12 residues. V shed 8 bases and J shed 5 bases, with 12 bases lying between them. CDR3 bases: TGTGCCAGCGGCTCGGGAACGGAGACCCAGTACTTC. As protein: CASGSGTETQYF.